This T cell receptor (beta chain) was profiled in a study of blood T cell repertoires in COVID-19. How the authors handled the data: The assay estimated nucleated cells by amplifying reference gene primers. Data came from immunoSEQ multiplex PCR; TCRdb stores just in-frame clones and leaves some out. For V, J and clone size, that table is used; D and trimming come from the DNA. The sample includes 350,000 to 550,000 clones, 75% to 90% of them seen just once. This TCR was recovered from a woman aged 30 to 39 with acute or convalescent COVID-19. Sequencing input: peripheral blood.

The CDR3 nucleotides are TGTGCCAGCATCGAGGGACAGAATAGCAATCAGCCCCAGCATTTT. Residues: CASIEGQNSNQPQHF. The rearrangement links TRBV28 to TRBJ1-5; 7 nucleotides match TRBD1. The length of the CDR3 is 15 residues. With V trimmed by 7 bases and J by 0 bases, 6 bases remained unmatched. Germline V gene data show CDR1 as MDHEN and CDR2 as SYDVKM.